This T cell receptor beta chain was sequenced in a study of post-analysis software for immune sequencing data. Points from the study as a whole: The normalized Chao1 diversity of multiple sclerosis patients was significantly lower than that of controls. Included in a set of five TRBV segments more frequent in patients than controls were TRBV5-6, TRBV5-1 and TRBV20-1.

Details on this clonotype: What it binds is unknown.

V lost 4 bases, J lost 4 bases, and 7 bases stayed unmatched. The CDR3 is 15 residues long. From germline, CDR1 is SGHRS and CDR2 YFSETQ. Tagging with unique molecular identifiers was a feature of the TCR beta cDNA libraries. Each CDR3 protein gets one entry after TCRdb re-called the PCR reads with MiXCR. The sample holds roughly 800,000 distinct CDR3 sequences, approximately 50% seen once. The sequencing sample was made of blood. This chain uses TRBV5-1 with TRBJ2-3, with 9 bases matching TRBD1. The sequence was obtained from a girl aged 5-17 years with multiple sclerosis. Here the CDR3 DNA reads TGCGCCAGCAGCCTTTCGGGACAGGGAGCAGATACGCAGTATTTT. Its protein product is CASSLSGQGADTQYF.